The 17 T cell receptor beta chains reported below all come from one sample, sequenced in a study of identical twins. TCRdb recomputed calls from the 5' RACE reads with MiXCR, one row per CDR3 protein. The sample consists of 600,000 to 850,000 distinct CDR3 sequences, roughly 18% of them appearing once. A further study also used this sample, focusing on T cells expressing NK-cell markers.

Sequenced material: PBMCs. These TCRs come from a woman aged 18-29 years in good health.

The V and J genes are TRBV12-3 or TRBV12-4 and TRBJ2-3, with D possibly matching TRBD2 (6 bases). Trimming stripped 5 bases from V and 3 bases from J, with 15 bases between. The CDR3 is 15 residues long. This CDR3 reads CASSRWRVDTDTQYF. CDR3 DNA: TGTGCCAGCAGTCGGTGGAGGGTAGATACAGATACGCAGTATTTT.

This clonotype has a handful of counts. The chain uses TRBV6-1 and TRBJ1-6; no reliable D call. This CDR3 has 15 residues. Germline loops: CDR1 MNHNS, CDR2 SASEGT. Trimming stripped 4 bases from V and 7 bases from J, with 14 bases between. The CDR3 protein is CASSAARLANSPLHF. The CDR3 DNA sequence: TGTGCCAGCAGTGCCGCTCGCCTAGCAAATTCACCCCTCCACTTT.

This sequence joins TRBV29-1 and TRBJ1-3, with D possibly TRBD1 on 6 matching bases. Trimming shortened V by 3 bases and J by 4 bases, and 10 bases separated the two germline ends. The CDR3 covers 13 residues. CDR1 is SQVTM, CDR2 ANQGSEA, per germline. CDR3 in DNA: TGCAGCGTTGATCCAGGGGCGGGAAACACCATATATTTT. This gives the protein CSVDPGAGNTIYF.

The chain links TRBV7-3 to TRBJ1-2; weak D call: TRBD1 (6 bases). This CDR3 comprises 13 residues. CDR1 and CDR2 (germline): SGHTA, FQGTGA. Trimming removed 5 bases from V and 6 bases from J, with 13 bases in between. CDR3 in DNA: TGTGCCAGCAGCACTGACAGGATCCATGGCTACACCTTC. Residues: CASSTDRIHGYTF.

This clonotype has only a few counts. The rearrangement links TRBV5-1 to TRBJ2-7, with D uncertain. The CDR3 has 16 amino acids. V lost 2 bases, J lost 2 bases, and 17 bases lay in between. Germline V lookup: CDR1 SGHRS, CDR2 YFSETQ. The CDR3 coding sequence is TGCGCCAGCAGCTTATCCGACGGCGATCCTCCCTACGAGCAGTACTTC. Protein: CASSLSDGDPPYEQYF.

The chain combines TRBV10-3 with TRBJ2-1; 8 bases are shared with TRBD2. This CDR3 region has 14 residues. CDR1 is ENHRY, CDR2 SYGVKD, per germline. Losses at the gene ends were 3 bases for V and 6 bases for J; bases not matched to a gene: 4. In nucleotides, the CDR3 is TGTGCCATCAGTGAAAGGACTAGCATCAATGAGCAGTTCTTC. Amino acid sequence: CAISERTSINEQFF.

This clonotype was seen only once. The chain employs TRBV2 and TRBJ2-1; 9 nucleotides match TRBD2. The CDR3 is made up of 15 amino acids. Germline trimming cut 4 bases from V and 5 bases from J; bases unmatched to any gene: 6. Germline V gives CDR1 SNHLY, CDR2 FYNNEI. CDR3 DNA: TGTGCCAGCAGTGGGCCGCGGGGGGGAAACAATGAGCAGTTCTTC. As protein: CASSGPRGGNNEQFF.

The CDR3, as DNA: TGTGCCAGCAGTTCGATGAAAGGGAGCTCCTACAATGAGCAGTTCTTC. Residues: CASSSMKGSSYNEQFF. The chain uses TRBV7-9 and TRBJ2-1; possibly TRBD2 for D (5 bases). V was trimmed by 6 bases and J by 0 bases, leaving 15 bases between them. This CDR3 comprises 16 residues. The germline V gene encodes CDR1 SEHNR and CDR2 FQNEAQ (reference sequence). Full variable domain (outside the CDR3, taken from reference TRBV7-9 and TRBJ2-1): DTGVSQNPRHKITKRGQNVTFRCDPISEHNRLYWYRQTLGQGPEFLTYFQNEAQLEKSRLLSDRFSAERPKGSFSTLEIQRTEQGDSAMYLCASSSMKGSSYNEQFFGPGTRLTVL.

Here the CDR3 DNA reads TGCGCCAGCAGCCTCAGCGCAGGCAGACAAGAGACCCAGTACTTC. Translated, it gives CASSLSAGRQETQYF. This chain uses TRBV4-3 with TRBJ2-5; D ambiguous. Trimming pared 4 bases from V and 2 bases from J, leaving 14 bases between. Germline V gene lookup returns CDR1 LGHNA and CDR2 YSLEER. The CDR3 loop spans 15 amino acids.

This clonotype was found a few times. The chain is built from TRBV12-3 or TRBV12-4 and TRBJ1-4, with unresolved D. CDR3 length: 12 residues. Trimming cost V 3 bases and J 4 bases, with 3 bases left between them. The CDR3 region is CASSFSNEKLFF. The CDR3 bases are TGTGCCAGCAGTTTTAGTAATGAAAAACTGTTTTTT.

The J gene is TRBJ2-7, the V gene TRBV20-1, with TRBD2 matching 10 bases. The length of the CDR3 is 15 residues. CDR1 is DFQATT, CDR2 SNEGSKA, per germline (reference sequence). The V segment lost 0 bases and the J segment 3 bases; nucleotides outside the gene matches: 5. DNA for the CDR3: TGCAGTGCTAGAGATGGGCTAGCGGGGGACTACGAGCAGTACTTC. Protein sequence: CSARDGLAGDYEQYF.

V gene TRBV5-8 combines with J gene TRBJ1-2, with D possibly being TRBD1 (6 bases). The CDR3 totals 15 residues. Germline V gives CDR1 SGHTS, CDR2 YDEGEE. V dropped 6 bases and J dropped 0 bases, with 15 bases sitting between them. The CDR3 region has the DNA TGTGCCAGCACCAGGGGCCAGGGACCTAACTATGGCTACACCTTC. Translating it yields CASTRGQGPNYGYTF.

This clonotype was counted many times. The genes are TRBV5-1 and TRBJ2-3, with a tentative D call TRBD1 (5 bases). Germline values: CDR1 SGHRS, CDR2 YFSETQ. The CDR3 totals 15 residues. With 4 bases removed from V and 6 bases from J, the gap between germline ends came to 18 bases. CDR3 nucleotides: TGCGCCAGCAGCGCCGGTTGGACAAAATGGGATACGCAGTATTTT. As protein: CASSAGWTKWDTQYF. The variable domain in full, completed from reference TRBV5-1 and TRBJ2-3, reads KAGVTQTPRYLIKTRGQQVTLSCSPISGHRSVSWYQQTPGQGLQFLFEYFSETQRNKGNFPGRFSGRQFSNSRSEMNVSTLELGDSALYLCASSAGWTKWDTQYFGPGTRLTVL.

This chain connects TRBV20-1 to TRBJ1-4; 7 bases line up with TRBD1. V lost 3 bases to trimming and J lost 7 bases; unmatched junction nucleotides: 5. Germline V lookup: CDR1 DFQATT, CDR2 SNEGSKA (reference sequence). The CDR3 contains 13 residues. CDR3 nucleotides: TGCAGTGCTAGCAACAGGGGTTCTGAAAAACTGTTTTTT. It encodes CSASNRGSEKLFF.

This chain joins TRBV7-9 and TRBJ2-1; TRBD2 is a possible D gene (5 bases). CDR3 length: 13 amino acids. The V end lost 2 bases, the J end lost 6 bases, and 8 bases lay between the germline ends. The germline V gene has CDR1 SEHNR and CDR2 FQNEAQ (reference sequence). CDR3 nucleotide sequence: TGTGCCAGCAGCTTAACAGCGGTCAATGAGCAGTTCTTC. Translating gives CASSLTAVNEQFF.

The table lists this clonotype with many counts. V is TRBV5-6 and J is TRBJ2-1; D ambiguous. CDR3 length equals 15 residues. Looked up from germline, CDR1 is SGHDT and CDR2 is YYEEEE. V gave up 2 bases and J gave up 0 bases, with 9 bases separating them. Here the CDR3 reads CASSFGRSSYNEQFF. The DNA for the CDR3 is TGTGCCAGCAGCTTCGGCAGGAGCTCCTACAATGAGCAGTTCTTC.

The chain uses TRBV5-6 and TRBJ2-3; D is undetermined. The CDR3 extends over 16 amino acids. Trimming took off 0 bases at V and 1 base at J, with 12 bases between the two ends. Germline V gene data show CDR1 as SGHDT and CDR2 as YYEEEE. This CDR3 is CASSLDGSAGTDTQYF. DNA for the CDR3: TGTGCCAGCAGCTTGGATGGATCGGCGGGCACAGATACGCAGTATTTT.